This TCR beta chain is from a study of blood T cell repertoires in COVID-19. Study background: Italy, Spain and the United States were the sources of the convalescent and acute COVID-19 samples. In each case, the material was cDNA or gDNA derived from T cells, B-cell-depleted T cells, or PBMCs.

Trimming took off 5 bases at V and 1 base at J, with 11 bases between the two ends. The CDR3 covers 14 residues. The germline CDR1 and CDR2 sequences are MNHEY and SVGEGT. Seattle-derived patients entered the study during active infection and were followed longitudinally. Original processing methods: Amplification of reference gene primers provided the estimated nucleated cell counts. Here immunoSEQ multiplex PCR was the method, and the copy in TCRdb shows in-frame clones only, minus some. The V and J calls and clone size are taken from that table; D and trimming were inferred from the DNA. The data show 230,000 or so clones, with around 87% seen just once and around 1.9% held by the top ten.

Sequenced: peripheral blood. The J gene is TRBJ1-1, the V gene TRBV6-2 or TRBV6-3, with unresolved D. This sequence originates from a woman aged 55-69 years with COVID-19, enrolled during active disease. CDR3 DNA sequence: TGTGCCAGCAGTGACAATCGGGAGAACACTGAAGCTTTCTTT. As protein: CASSDNRENTEAFF.